Each of the 30 T cell receptor beta chains below was sequenced from the same sample in a study of monozygotic twins with inflammatory bowel disease. One entry per CDR3 protein, without DNA, is what TCRdb gives after re-calling the 5' RACE reads. The sample includes about 160,000 distinct CDR3 sequences. Sequencing was done on a sample of blood. All receptors derive from a human donor with ulcerative colitis or Crohn's disease, or a healthy co-twin of an affected twin (not recorded which).

This chain joins TRBV12-3 or TRBV12-4 and TRBJ1-5; TCRdb gives TRBD1 as the D gene, but with no DNA this cannot be confirmed. The CDR3 extends over 13 amino acids. The CDR3 protein is CASSTDRAQPQHF.

V usage is TRBV4-2 and J usage is TRBJ2-5; TCRdb outputs TRBD2, but without DNA this stays unchecked. Germline assignment: CDR1 LGHNA and CDR2 YNFKEQ. The CDR3 contains 14 residues. CDR3 sequence: CASSQGEGGETQYF.

The J gene is TRBJ2-3, the V gene TRBV24-1; the D call from TCRdb, TRBD1, cannot be confirmed without DNA. Germline lookup yields CDR1 KGHDR and CDR2 SFDVKD. This CDR3 is built from 16 residues. The CDR3: CATSDSGTASTDTQYF.

V and J are TRBV10-2 and TRBJ2-1. Germline V gene lookup returns CDR1 WSHSY and CDR2 SAAADI. This CDR3 is built from 14 residues. CDR3 sequence reads: CASSERKPYNEQFF.

The chain couples TRBV5-4 to TRBJ2-2; lacking DNA, the TRBD2 call made by TCRdb goes unchecked. Germline lookup yields CDR1 SGHNT and CDR2 YYREEE (reference sequence). The CDR3 sequence is 15 residues long. The CDR3 loop is CASSPTSGWGGELFF.

The chain links TRBV5-1 to TRBJ2-2; TCRdb calls TRBD1, which cannot be checked without DNA. The CDR3 spans 14 residues. Looked up from germline, CDR1 is SGHRS and CDR2 is YFSETQ. CDR3 sequence: CASSLSTGSGELFF.

V is TRBV18 and J is TRBJ2-7; TCRdb gives TRBD1 as the D gene, but with no DNA this cannot be confirmed. Looked up from germline, CDR1 is KGHSH and CDR2 is LQKENI. The CDR3 covers 17 residues. The CDR3 region is CASSPPMQGLVLGEQYF.

The chain uses TRBV5-4 and TRBJ1-6; TCRdb names TRBD1, which stays unverified in the absence of DNA. CDR3 length equals 13 residues. The germline V gene encodes CDR1 SGHNT and CDR2 YYREEE (reference sequence). This chain's CDR3 is CASSLTGNSPLHF.

The chain couples TRBV7-9 to TRBJ1-1. Germline lookup yields CDR1 SEHNR and CDR2 FQNEAQ (reference sequence). This CDR3 has 14 residues. The CDR3 region is CASSFGSEGTEAFF.

The chain links TRBV29-1 to TRBJ2-1; the TRBD1 assignment by TCRdb is unverifiable without DNA. CDR1 is SQVTM, CDR2 ANQGSEA, per germline. The CDR3 length is 15 residues. The CDR3: CSATGGSRSYNEQFF.

The chain is built from TRBV7-8 and TRBJ2-7. CDR1 SGHVS and CDR2 FQNEAQ come from the germline V gene. The CDR3 is 14 residues long. CDR3 protein: CASSLELGTYEQYF.

The chain uses TRBV29-1 and TRBJ2-7. From germline, CDR1 is SQVTM and CDR2 ANQGSEA. The CDR3 is 13 residues long. CDR3 sequence reads: CSVGRLAPYEQYF.

The rearrangement uses TRBV19 and TRBJ2-5; TCRdb proposes TRBD2, but this gene call is untestable without DNA. Per germline, CDR1 LNHDA and CDR2 SQIVND (reference sequence). The length of the CDR3 is 14 residues. The CDR3 region is CASSIAGGKETQYF.

CDR3 protein: CSASSQENTEAFF. The genes are TRBV20-1 and TRBJ1-1. This CDR3 is built from 13 residues. Per the germline V gene, CDR1 is DFQATT and CDR2 is SNEGSKA (reference sequence).

V and J are TRBV7-9 and TRBJ2-1; with no DNA, the TCRdb D assignment of TRBD2 cannot be verified. CDR1 SEHNR and CDR2 FQNEAQ come from the germline V gene (reference sequence). There are 16 residues in the CDR3. CDR3 region: CASSFSASGGLDEQFF.

The chain carries TRBV7-2 and TRBJ2-2; TCRdb's assignment of TRBD1 cannot be checked, as there is no DNA. The CDR3 extends over 17 amino acids. In germline, CDR1 is SGHTA, CDR2 FQGNSA. CDR3 region: CASQTNSGPYYTGELFF.

Here the CDR3 reads CASSLDPGSSDTQYF. This sequence joins TRBV7-8 and TRBJ2-3; TCRdb's D call of TRBD1 is untestable without DNA. Per the germline V gene, CDR1 is SGHVS and CDR2 is FQNEAQ. The CDR3 spans 15 residues.

The genes are TRBV28 and TRBJ2-7; TCRdb proposes TRBD1, but this gene call is untestable without DNA. In germline, CDR1 is MDHEN, CDR2 SYDVKM. The CDR3 has 16 residues. CDR3 protein: CASSFPRVDSSYEQYF. The whole variable domain, remainder taken from reference TRBV28 and TRBJ2-7, is DVKVTQSSRYLVKRTGEKVFLECVQDMDHENMFWYRQDPGLGLRLIYFSYDVKMKEKGDIPEGYSVSREKKERFSLILESASTNQTSMYLCASSFPRVDSSYEQYFGPGTRLTVT.

The chain recombines TRBV7-2 with TRBJ2-7; TCRdb selects TRBD2, and the lack of DNA leaves this call unchecked. The germline V gene has CDR1 SGHTA and CDR2 FQGNSA. The CDR3 runs to 16 residues. This chain's CDR3 is CASSLLTSGGSYEQYF.

The rearrangement links TRBV5-1 to TRBJ1-5. There are 14 residues in the CDR3. Germline V lookup: CDR1 SGHRS, CDR2 YFSETQ. The CDR3 is CASSPLGRDQPQHF.

The chain employs TRBV12-3 or TRBV12-4 and TRBJ1-1. The CDR3 runs 15 residues. The chain's CDR3 is CASSLSASGNTEAFF.

Here the CDR3 reads CASSHSPGGGYTF. J is TRBJ1-2 and V is TRBV3-1. The CDR3 extends over 13 amino acids. CDR1 and CDR2 (germline): LGHDT, YNNKEL (reference sequence).

The chain is built from TRBV5-1 and TRBJ2-1; with no DNA, the TCRdb D assignment of TRBD2 cannot be verified. The V gene's germline CDR1 is SGHRS and CDR2 YFSETQ. The CDR3 runs to 14 residues. This CDR3 reads CASSLNSGSNEQFF.

V and J are TRBV12-3 or TRBV12-4 and TRBJ2-3; the D call of TRBD2 rests on TCRdb alone, since no DNA is present to check it. The CDR3 consists of 15 residues. The CDR3 loop is CASSLGSGGLDTQYF.

This sequence joins TRBV5-1 and TRBJ2-1; TCRdb picks TRBD1, but there is no DNA to check that call. Per germline, CDR1 SGHRS and CDR2 YFSETQ. The CDR3 length is 16 residues. This chain's CDR3 is CASSGTGTNTYNEQFF.

The rearrangement uses TRBV7-8 and TRBJ2-5. The CDR3 runs 13 residues. Germline V lookup: CDR1 SGHVS, CDR2 FQNEAQ. The CDR3 sequence: CASNKQNQETQYF.

This rearrangement joins TRBV7-9 to TRBJ1-1. Germline-derived CDR1 and CDR2 are SEHNR and FQNEAQ (reference sequence). The CDR3 is 11 amino acids. The CDR3 protein is CASSSGYPAFF.

V and J are TRBV20-1 and TRBJ2-3; TCRdb names TRBD2, which stays unverified in the absence of DNA. Germline CDR1 and CDR2: DFQATT and SNEGSKA (reference sequence). This CDR3 spans 16 amino acids. The CDR3 region is CSAREARSGRPDTQYF.

The chain uses TRBV12-3 or TRBV12-4 and TRBJ1-1. The CDR3 length is 11 residues. The CDR3 region is CASSLSTEAFF.

The genes are TRBV7-3 and TRBJ2-3; TCRdb lists TRBD1, though no DNA is available to test this call. Germline V gene data show CDR1 as SGHTA and CDR2 as FQGTGA. CDR3 length: 14 amino acids. This chain's CDR3 is CASSWTGSRDTQYF.